The clone carrying this TCR beta chain has ten or more counts. The antigen is undetermined. Trimming cost V 5 bases and J 6 bases, with 17 bases left between them. Germline CDR1 reads SGHVS; CDR2 reads FQNEAQ. The CDR3 contains 15 residues. A single record per CDR3 protein comes from TCRdb applying MiXCR to the 5' RACE reads. The sample holds 310,000 or so distinct CDR3 sequences, around 4% seen once. The data stem from a study of T cells after yellow fever vaccination. Whole-study findings and limits: Primary-vaccination clones mostly resurfaced post-booster (less than 98% CD4, around 88% CD8). Abundant clonotypes (contaminants from the bulk population) could be present in FACS-sorted repertoires.

Here the sequenced sample was PBMCs, taken on the day of the yellow fever booster vaccination. J is TRBJ1-5 and V is TRBV7-8; tentatively, D is TRBD1 (6 bases). The clonotype comes from a young man who received the YFV17D yellow fever vaccine. The CDR3 loop is CASSQTGHWGQPQHF. The CDR3 DNA reads TGTGCCAGCAGCCAAACGGGACATTGGGGTCAGCCCCAGCATTTT.